This entry lists 27 T cell receptor beta chains sequenced from one sample in a study of blood T cells in healthy people across ages. Primers used in a second PCR of about 7 to 12 cycles were a sample-barcoded 5' primer and a J-beta primer mix. MiXCR was run by TCRdb on the 5' RACE reads, yielding one entry per CDR3 protein. The table includes approximately 800,000 distinct CDR3 sequences, about 53% detected once. The sample consisted of blood. Source of these receptors: a man older than 75 in good health.

This chain joins TRBV10-1 and TRBJ1-5; 9 bases agree with TRBD1. CDR3 length: 16 residues. J lost 4 bases, V lost 11 bases, and 15 bases had no gene match. The V gene's germline CDR1 is WNHNN and CDR2 SYGVQD (reference sequence). The CDR3 DNA reads TGCGCCGGCCAAGGGATTAACAGGGGGCGGAATCAGCCCCAGCATTTT. Translation gives CAGQGINRGRNQPQHF.

This chain links TRBV20-1 with TRBJ1-5, with D perhaps matching TRBD1 (5 bases). Trimming removed 0 bases at V and 4 bases at J, with 10 bases between. CDR1 and CDR2 from the germline V gene are DFQATT and SNEGSKA (reference sequence). The CDR3 totals 14 residues. CDR3 region: CSAREGRGNQPQHF. The CDR3 DNA follows: TGCAGTGCTAGAGAGGGGCGGGGGAATCAGCCCCAGCATTTT.

The chain carries TRBV3-1 and TRBJ1-2; D possibly corresponds to TRBD1 (5 bases). Trimming left V 4 bases short and J 6 bases short, with 15 bases between. CDR1 LGHDT and CDR2 YNNKEL come from the germline V gene (reference sequence). The CDR3 contains 14 residues. The CDR3 spells CASSPGLAPHGYTF. In DNA, the CDR3 is TGTGCCAGCAGCCCGGGGCTCGCCCCGCATGGCTACACCTTC.

The chain couples TRBV7-9 to TRBJ1-4, with D hard to call. V was pared by 1 base and J by 8 bases, with 11 bases between. The CDR3 spans 14 residues. CDR1 and CDR2 from the germline V gene are SEHNR and FQNEAQ (reference sequence). Written as DNA, the CDR3 is TGTGCCAGCAGCTTAGTGGGCAGTGGAGAAAAACTGTTTTTT. Translating it yields CASSLVGSGEKLFF.

V gene TRBV27 combines with J gene TRBJ2-3; D perhaps matches TRBD1 (6 bases). The V and J ends lost 2 bases and 14 bases respectively, with 17 bases between them. CDR1 is MNHEY and CDR2 is SMNVEV in the germline V gene (reference sequence). This CDR3 region has 13 residues. CDR3: CASSLSEDRYAYF. The CDR3 DNA is TGTGCCAGCAGTTTAAGCGAGGACAGATACGCGTATTTT.

This chain uses TRBV30 with TRBJ1-2, with D hard to call. Germline V gene sequence: CDR1 GTSNPN, CDR2 SVGIG (reference sequence). Trimming stripped 0 bases from V and 3 bases from J, with 5 bases between. This CDR3 has 12 amino acids. This CDR3 reads CAWSVSDYGYTF. The CDR3 DNA reads TGTGCCTGGAGTGTATCGGACTATGGCTACACCTTC.

V and J are TRBV5-1 and TRBJ1-2; D remains ambiguous. The length of the CDR3 is 13 residues. Germline CDR1 and CDR2: SGHRS and YFSETQ. Trimming stripped 0 bases from V and 7 bases from J, with 10 bases between. CDR3 bases: TGCGCCAGCAGCTTGGATCTGCGGAGTGGCTACACCTTC. Protein: CASSLDLRSGYTF.

This clonotype was counted a few times. The rearrangement links TRBV15 to TRBJ2-1; D may be TRBD2 (6 bases). This CDR3 has 15 amino acids. Germline CDR1 is LNHNV and CDR2 is YYDKDF (reference sequence). The V and J ends lost 8 bases and 9 bases respectively, with 23 bases between them. The CDR3 DNA follows: TGTGCCACCTTCTTACCTGGGGGGATTAGAGGTGAGCAGTTCTTC. Residues: CATFLPGGIRGEQFF.

This chain connects TRBV7-3 to TRBJ2-1; no reliable D call. CDR1 is SGHTA and CDR2 is FQGTGA in the germline V gene. This CDR3 has 11 amino acids. Between the trimmed V and J ends, which lost 2 bases and 10 bases, there was a span of 6 bases. CDR3 loop: CASSLGEEQFF. In nucleotides, the CDR3 is TGTGCCAGCAGCTTAGGGGAAGAGCAGTTCTTC.

The count of this clonotype is one. This may stem from a read error, because a much larger clone lies one nucleotide away. The chain employs TRBV15 and TRBJ2-1, with D unresolved. Looked up from germline, CDR1 is LNHNV and CDR2 is YYDKDF (reference sequence). V lost 2 bases, J lost 13 bases, and 12 bases lay in between. This CDR3 spans 12 amino acids. CDR3 residues: CATSRHKETQFF. The CDR3 DNA sequence: TGTGCCACCAGCAGACACAAAGAGACCCAGTTCTTC.

The chain carries TRBV20-1 and TRBJ2-7, with D perhaps TRBD1 (6 bases). This CDR3 contains 15 residues. Germline V CDR1 and CDR2: DFQATT, SNEGSKA (reference sequence). With 2 bases removed from V and 2 bases from J, the gap between germline ends came to 16 bases. The CDR3 nucleotides read TGCAGTGCTAGAATCGCCGCGACAGGAACCTACGAGCAGTACTTC. Translation: CSARIAATGTYEQYF.

The chain carries TRBV6-1 and TRBJ2-3; 12 bases agree with TRBD2. CDR3 length equals 17 residues. With 5 bases clipped from V and 14 bases from J, the junction kept 20 bases outside the gene matches. Per the germline V gene, CDR1 is MNHNS and CDR2 is SASEGT. The chain's CDR3 is CASSPSGLAGGGRYAYF. CDR3 in DNA: TGTGCCAGCAGTCCCTCCGGCCTAGCGGGAGGGGGTAGATACGCGTATTTT.

V is TRBV4-1 and J is TRBJ2-7; 9 bases are shared with TRBD1. This CDR3 has 16 amino acids. In germline, CDR1 is MGHRA, CDR2 YSYEKL. V lost 0 bases to trimming and J lost 1 base; unmatched junction nucleotides: 4. CDR3 sequence (DNA): TGCGCCAGCAGCCAAGATAGCGGACAGGGGTCCTACGAGCAGTACTTC. As protein: CASSQDSGQGSYEQYF.

This chain links TRBV14 with TRBJ1-3, with D unresolved. The CDR3 sequence is 15 residues long. Germline V gene lookup returns CDR1 SGHDN and CDR2 FVKESK. The germline V and J ends were trimmed by 0 bases and 3 bases, with 9 bases remaining between them. CDR3 in DNA: TGTGCCAGCAGCCAAGACCGGACTTTTGGAAACACCATATATTTT. Its protein is CASSQDRTFGNTIYF.

This clonotype has only a few counts. This chain connects TRBV28 to TRBJ2-3, with 8 nucleotides matching TRBD2. CDR3 size: 15 residues. With V trimmed by 4 bases and J by 3 bases, 6 bases remained unmatched. The germline V gene encodes CDR1 MDHEN and CDR2 SYDVKM. CDR3 bases: TGTGCCAGCAGTTCAAAGCGGGAGCTGACAGATACGCAGTATTTT. Translated: CASSSKRELTDTQYF.

The chain has TRBV18 and TRBJ1-2, with D perhaps TRBD1 (5 bases). CDR1 is KGHSH and CDR2 is LQKENI in the germline V gene. The V end lost 8 bases, the J end lost 5 bases, and 9 bases lay between the germline ends. The CDR3 length is 11 residues. As DNA, the CDR3 is TGTGCCAGCGCGGGGGTGTATGGCTACACCTTC. Translating gives CASAGVYGYTF.

The J gene is TRBJ2-5, the V gene TRBV29-1; either TRBD1 or TRBD2 may supply D (5 bases each). The CDR3 is made up of 13 amino acids. The germline V and J ends were trimmed by 3 bases and 5 bases, with 13 bases remaining between them. Germline V gene data show CDR1 as SQVTM and CDR2 as ANQGSEA. CDR3 in DNA: TGCAGCGTTGATCGAGGGGACGGGGAGACCCAGTACTTC. Translation gives CSVDRGDGETQYF.

This clonotype was observed a few times. The V and J genes are TRBV6-1 and TRBJ2-3, with 9 bases matching TRBD2. This CDR3 is built from 17 residues. The junction had 19 bases not matched to a gene; V was cut back by 1 base and J by 14 bases. Germline V gene data show CDR1 as MNHNS and CDR2 as SASEGT. CDR3 nucleotide sequence: TGTGCCAGCAGTGAAGGGGTGACTAGCGGAAAGCACAGAGACGCGTATTTT. This gives the protein CASSEGVTSGKHRDAYF.

This clonotype appeared a few times. The chain links TRBV12-3 or TRBV12-4 to TRBJ2-1, with D possibly TRBD2 on 6 matching bases. Trimming cost V 7 bases and J 12 bases, with 28 bases left between them. The CDR3 consists of 16 residues. CDR3 DNA sequence: TGTGCCAGCACCCATAGTAGTCGGGGGACGCGCCGGGGGCAGTTCTTC. Amino acid sequence: CASTHSSRGTRRGQFF.

This sequence joins TRBV12-3 or TRBV12-4 and TRBJ1-4; no definite D call. V lost 6 bases and J 6 bases, leaving 11 bases between the germline ends. The CDR3 loop spans 13 amino acids. CDR3 DNA: TGTGCCAGCAGCAATCAGCCAGATGAAAAACTGTTTTTT. It specifies CASSNQPDEKLFF.

V usage is TRBV28 and J usage is TRBJ2-7; 7 nucleotides match TRBD1. V lost 3 bases, J lost 3 bases, and 8 bases stayed unmatched. Germline V lookup: CDR1 MDHEN, CDR2 SYDVKM. The CDR3 extends over 15 amino acids. The CDR3 DNA reads TGTGCCAGCAGTTTTTATAAGGGGGCCGGCTACGAGCAGTACTTC. Translation: CASSFYKGAGYEQYF.

DNA for the CDR3: TGTGCCAGCAGCCGAAGGGACTATGGCTACACCTTC. Translation: CASSRRDYGYTF. The V call is TRBV3-1, the J call TRBJ1-2; D is unresolved. V gave up 4 bases and J gave up 3 bases, with 6 bases separating them. This CDR3 spans 12 amino acids. Germline values: CDR1 LGHDT, CDR2 YNNKEL (reference sequence).

The genes are TRBV15 and TRBJ1-2; 10 bases are a match to TRBD1. Losses at the gene ends were 0 bases for V and 3 bases for J; bases not matched to a gene: 7. Germline loops: CDR1 LNHNV, CDR2 YYDKDF (reference sequence). The length of the CDR3 is 17 residues. The CDR3 DNA reads as TGTGCCACCAGCAGAGAGGGGACAGGGGCTTCTCACTATGGCTACACCTTC. This codes for CATSREGTGASHYGYTF.

This clonotype was seen a few times. The rearrangement joins TRBV10-3 to TRBJ2-1, with D perhaps TRBD1 or TRBD2 (6 bases each). The CDR3 runs to 17 residues. CDR1 is ENHRY and CDR2 is SYGVKD in the germline V gene. The V end was cut by 1 base, the J end by 6 bases, with 19 bases between. CDR3 residues: CAISEFRPVEGGNEQFF. The CDR3 nucleotides are TGTGCCATCAGTGAGTTCCGTCCCGTGGAGGGGGGCAATGAGCAGTTCTTC.

The chain recombines TRBV7-9 with TRBJ2-1; 7 bases map to TRBD1. The CDR3 is 12 residues long. The trim removed 5 bases at V and 15 bases at J, leaving 10 bases unmatched. Germline V CDR1 and CDR2: SEHNR, FQNEAQ (reference sequence). CDR3 residues: CASSLGVGGPFF. CDR3 DNA sequence: TGTGCCAGCAGCCTAGGGGTAGGGGGCCCGTTCTTC. The complete variable domain, with remaining parts taken from reference TRBV7-9 and TRBJ2-1, reads DTGVSQNPRHKITKRGQNVTFRCDPISEHNRLYWYRQTLGQGPEFLTYFQNEAQLEKSRLLSDRFSAERPKGSFSTLEIQRTEQGDSAMYLCASSLGVGGPFFGPGTRLTVL.

Only a few counts were recorded for this clonotype. The chain couples TRBV2 to TRBJ2-7, with D possibly being TRBD2 (6 bases). V was shortened by 8 bases and J by 0 bases, with 14 bases between the two germline ends. Germline V gene sequence: CDR1 SNHLY, CDR2 FYNNEI. The CDR3 has 14 residues. CDR3: CASQVGGSSYEQYF. The CDR3, as DNA: TGTGCCAGCCAGGTGGGGGGTAGCTCCTACGAGCAGTACTTC. The full variable domain, rest sourced from reference TRBV2 and TRBJ2-7, is EPEVTQTPSHQVTQMGQEVILRCVPISNHLYFYWYRQILGQKVEFLVSFYNNEISEKSEIFDDQFSVERPDGSNFTLKIRSTKLEDSAMYFCASQVGGSSYEQYFGPGTRLTVT.

V gene TRBV18 combines with J gene TRBJ2-5; tentative D call: TRBD2 (6 bases). Trimming cost V 2 bases and J 11 bases, with 9 bases left between them. CDR1 is KGHSH and CDR2 is LQKENI in the germline V gene. This CDR3 has 11 residues. The CDR3: CASSPSREQYF. CDR3 nucleotide sequence: TGTGCCAGCTCACCATCTCGGGAGCAGTACTTC. Full variable domain (outside the CDR3, taken from reference TRBV18 and TRBJ2-5): NAGVMQNPRHLVRRRGQEARLRCSPMKGHSHVYWYRQLPEEGLKFMVYLQKENIIDESGMPKERFSAEFPKEGPSILRIQQVVRGDSAAYFCASSPSREQYFGPGTRLLVL.